This TCR beta chain was identified in a study of shared clonotypes between healthy human individuals. Study-level results: It was the few donors that limited the genetic and exposure-history diversity represented.

A remark on this clone: Its antigen is not identified.

The protocol was immunoSEQ multiplex PCR, while the TCRdb copy is restricted to in-frame clones and leaves out a portion. The table includes roughly 500,000 clones, 70% to 80% detected once. The sequence was obtained from a woman between 40 and 55 years old in good health. Some clones in this sample may be carry-over from other donors' samples. The sample comprised PBMCs.

CDR3 nucleotides: TGTGCCAGCAGCTACTCGGGACCGGGCACAGATACGCAGTATTTT. Protein product: CASSYSGPGTDTQYF. The rearrangement joins TRBV5-6 to TRBJ2-3; the D call may be TRBD1 or TRBD2 (5 bases each). CDR1 and CDR2 (germline): SGHDT, YYEEEE. V was pared by 3 bases and J by 1 base, with 12 bases between. The CDR3 spans 15 residues.